The sequence of this TCR beta chain was determined in a study of cytomegalovirus exposure and HLA in healthy donors. The wider study: The use of the same platform for the roughly 110 validation repertoires and the approximately 670 first-cohort repertoires was reported by a later analysis. Findings of the study overall: Reports described diagnosis of cytomegalovirus status by the classifier as highly specific and sensitive. The finding came from a later analysis; first-cohort TCR clusters tended to co-occur in the 95 to 150 validation repertoires. A list of approximately 160 TCR beta chains associated with cytomegalovirus was given.

Profiling relied on immunoSEQ multiplex PCR, and the TCRdb table lists in-frame clones only, not all of them. Among 120,000 or so clones listed, 88% were seen once. V lost 1 base and J lost 9, with 9 bases in between. There are 13 residues in the CDR3. Per germline, CDR1 SGHTA and CDR2 FQGNSA. Of note for this clone: Its antigen is not known. The sample holds other DNA sequences that translate to the same CDR3.

Sequenced material: PBMCs. The sequence was collected from a woman between 25 and 40 years old in good health and CMV-seropositive. The chain combines TRBV7-2 with TRBJ2-2, with TRBD1 as a possible D gene (6 bases). Here the CDR3 DNA reads TGTGCCAGCAGCTTAGTAGGGGGACGGGAGCTGTTTTTT. Protein: CASSLVGGRELFF.